This T cell receptor (beta chain) was sequenced in a study of early T cells in non-severe SARS-CoV-2 infection. Study-wide context: RNA in bulk from unsorted whole blood was sequenced, and chains were unpaired.

Individual cDNA molecules each received unique molecular identifiers attached to them. Via MiXCR, TCRdb re-called the 5' RACE reads, giving one row per CDR3 protein. The table records around 67,000 distinct CDR3 sequences, approximately 10% of them present only once. The J segment lost 5 bases and the V segment lost 0 bases, leaving 11 bases of the junction unmatched. Germline V CDR1 and CDR2: SEHNR, FQNEAQ (reference sequence). CDR3 length: 19 amino acids. Whole-study results and caveats: Clonotype matching in VDJdb favored anti-spike CD8 responses and did not capture private and CD4 specificities.

In its sample, this clonotype was seen a few times. Antigen: not known. The sequence was obtained from an adult who was a healthcare worker with PCR-confirmed SARS-CoV-2 infection or an uninfected control (not recorded which). The source material was whole blood, sampled at baseline. The chain combines TRBV7-9 with TRBJ2-1; 12 nucleotides match TRBD2. CDR3 region: CASSLALSLAGGSDNEQFF. CDR3 in DNA: TGTGCCAGCAGCTTAGCGTTATCACTAGCGGGAGGTTCGGACAATGAGCAGTTCTTC. Filled out from reference TRBV7-9 and TRBJ2-1, the complete variable domain reads DTGVSQNPRHKITKRGQNVTFRCDPISEHNRLYWYRQTLGQGPEFLTYFQNEAQLEKSRLLSDRFSAERPKGSFSTLEIQRTEQGDSAMYLCASSLALSLAGGSDNEQFFGPGTRLTVL.